Following are 5 T cell receptor beta chains from one sample sequenced in a study of blood T cell repertoires in COVID-19 (dated by TCRdb to the early 2020s). The receptor library was made with the immunoSEQ multiplex PCR assay. TCRdb obtained this table from immuneACCESS and retained in-frame rearrangements with V and J assigned. These tables miss some clones; where compared with another copy, unresolved V genes account for less than half of the shortfall, and the remainder is unexplained. Across this sample there are approximately 240,000 clones, with approximately 91% seen only once. The top ten constitute around 2.2% of the sample. Sequencing was carried out using peripheral blood. The origin of the receptors is a woman in her 40s who had recovered from COVID-19.

The chain recombines TRBV27 with TRBJ1-5; maybe TRBD1 (6 bases). Germline loops: CDR1 MNHEY, CDR2 SMNVEV (reference sequence). The CDR3 runs 14 residues. V was trimmed by 3 bases and J by 5 bases, leaving 11 bases between them. The CDR3 region has the DNA TGTGCCAGCAGTTTTAGGGGGGGGGATCAGCCCCAGCATTTT. This encodes CASSFRGGDQPQHF.

J is TRBJ1-2 and V is TRBV28, with D perhaps TRBD1 (5 bases). With 7 bases removed from V and 8 bases from J, the gap between germline ends came to 14 bases. Germline V gene lookup returns CDR1 MDHEN and CDR2 SYDVKM. CDR3 size: 12 residues. The CDR3, as DNA: TGTGCCAGCATGGGGCAGGGCCGCGGCTACACCTTC. Translating gives CASMGQGRGYTF.

This clone was picked up a small number of times. CDR3 residues: CASSLAGGDSPLHF. In DNA, the CDR3 is TGTGCCAGCTCACTGGCAGGGGGTGATTCACCCCTCCACTTT. The rearrangement uses TRBV18 and TRBJ1-6; 7 bases line up with TRBD1. V lost 4 bases, J lost 8 bases, and 5 bases stayed unmatched. This CDR3 comprises 14 residues. CDR1 and CDR2 (germline): KGHSH, LQKENI.

The CDR3 DNA reads TGTGCCAGCAGCGCTCACGGGGGTATATACGAGCAGTACTTC. Translating it yields CASSAHGGIYEQYF. J is TRBJ2-7 and V is TRBV7-2; possible D gene TRBD2, 6 bases. V lost 5 bases, J lost 4 bases, and 15 bases lay in between. The CDR3 totals 14 residues. Germline V CDR1 and CDR2: SGHTA, FQGNSA. The full variable domain, completed using reference TRBV7-2 and TRBJ2-7, is GAGVSQSPSNKVTEKGKDVELRCDPISGHTALYWYRQSLGQGLEFLIYFQGNSAPDKSGLPSDRFSAERTGGSVSTLTIQRTQQEDSAVYLCASSAHGGIYEQYFGPGTRLTVT.

This clone has ten or more counts. This rearrangement joins TRBV30 to TRBJ1-2; TRBD1 aligns across 8 bases. V lost 7 bases to trimming and J lost 8 bases; unmatched junction nucleotides: 12. The CDR3 sequence is 13 residues long. CDR1 and CDR2 from the germline V gene are GTSNPN and SVGIG (reference sequence). This chain's CDR3 is CASYQDRARGYTF. DNA of the CDR3: TGTGCCTCCTACCAGGACAGGGCGAGGGGCTACACCTTC.